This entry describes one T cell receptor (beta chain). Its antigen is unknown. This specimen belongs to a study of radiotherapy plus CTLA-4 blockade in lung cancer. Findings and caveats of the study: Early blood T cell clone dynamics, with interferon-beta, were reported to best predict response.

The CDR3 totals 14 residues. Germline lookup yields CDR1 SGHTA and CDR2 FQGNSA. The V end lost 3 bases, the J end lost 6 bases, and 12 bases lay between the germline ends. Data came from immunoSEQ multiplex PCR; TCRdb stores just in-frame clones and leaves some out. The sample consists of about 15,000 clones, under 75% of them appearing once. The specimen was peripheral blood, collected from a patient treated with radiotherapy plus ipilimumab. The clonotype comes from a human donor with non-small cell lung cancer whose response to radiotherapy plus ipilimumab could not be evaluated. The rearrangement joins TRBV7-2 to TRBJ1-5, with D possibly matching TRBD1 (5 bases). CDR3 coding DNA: TGTGCCAGCAGCTTTCAGCAGGGCCCTCAGCCCCAGCATTTT. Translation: CASSFQQGPQPQHF.